A selection of T cell receptor beta chains follows, all from one sample in a study of Graves' ophthalmopathy and Graves' hyperthyroidism. TCRdb re-called the multiplex PCR reads through MiXCR, storing one row per CDR3 protein. The sample has about 210,000 distinct CDR3 sequences, 25% to 35% seen once. The sample comprised peripheral blood. All receptors come from a man aged 45-65 years with Graves' ophthalmopathy. The CDR3 runs from the conserved cysteine through the conserved F or W. The D gene is left open where the match is weak. A clone size is listed for some rows: how often the clone was seen (once, few, many), or a class if it is expanded.

v_call,clone_size,d_call,j_call,cdr3_aa,cdr3_nt
TRBV19,many,TRBD2,TRBJ2-7,CARTGTSGNFYEQYF,TGTGCCAGGACCGGGACTAGCGGGAATTTTTACGAGCAGTACTTC
TRBV11-2,many,.,TRBJ2-2,CASSLKQVTGELFF,TGTGCCAGCAGCTTAAAACAGGTCACCGGGGAGCTGTTTTTT
TRBV12-3/TRBV12-4,.,TRBD1,TRBJ2-7,CASSPHRGYEQYF,TGTGCCAGCAGTCCTCACAGGGGGTACGAGCAGTACTTC
TRBV6-1,.,.,TRBJ1-2,CASQKLRGDYGYTF,TGTGCCAGCCAAAAGTTGAGAGGGGACTATGGCTACACCTTC
TRBV12-3/TRBV12-4,many,TRBD1,TRBJ2-5,CASTPGGTGLFQYF,TGTGCCAGCACACCTGGGGGGACAGGGCTTTTCCAGTACTTC
TRBV7-9,many,.,TRBJ2-5,CASRLEQLETQYF,TGTGCCAGCAGACTGGAACAGTTGGAGACCCAGTACTTC
TRBV19,many,.,TRBJ2-7,CASSSAYSGYEQYF,TGTGCCAGTAGTAGTGCATATTCGGGCTACGAGCAGTACTTC
TRBV6-5,.,.,TRBJ2-5,CASSYTGTKQETQYF,TGTGCCAGCAGTTACACCGGGACAAAACAAGAGACCCAGTACTTC
TRBV12-3/TRBV12-4,many,.,TRBJ2-5,CASSLDSQETQYF,TGTGCCAGCAGTTTAGACAGCCAAGAGACCCAGTACTTC
TRBV28,many,.,TRBJ1-1,CASSLTATEAQAFF,TGTGCCAGCAGTTTGACCGCGACAGAGGCCCAAGCTTTCTTT
TRBV20-1,many,TRBD2,TRBJ2-3,CSARTGLATDTQYF,TGCAGTGCTAGAACCGGACTAGCGACCGATACGCAGTATTTT
TRBV6-2/TRBV6-3,.,TRBD1,TRBJ1-2,CASSYSAGGSGYTF,TGTGCCAGCAGTTACTCGGCAGGGGGCTCTGGCTACACCTTC
TRBV11-2,many,.,TRBJ2-7,CASSSDVTTYEQYF,TGTGCCAGCAGCTCAGACGTGACAACCTACGAGCAGTACTTC
TRBV4-3,many,.,TRBJ2-7,CASSQETRFTEQYF,TGCGCCAGCAGCCAGGAAACTCGATTTACCGAGCAGTACTTC
TRBV29-1,many,.,TRBJ1-1,CSVPPEAQNTEAFF,TGCAGCGTTCCCCCCGAGGCCCAGAACACTGAAGCTTTCTTT
TRBV28,many,.,TRBJ1-2,CASRGLDGGHGYTF,TGTGCCAGCAGGGGATTGGACGGGGGCCATGGCTACACCTTC
TRBV12-3/TRBV12-4,many,TRBD2,TRBJ2-2,CASGLREGSGELFF,TGTGCCAGTGGACTCCGGGAGGGGAGCGGGGAGCTGTTTTTT
TRBV12-3/TRBV12-4,.,.,TRBJ2-5,CASRVRGETQYF,TGTGCCAGCAGGGTCCGTGGAGAGACCCAGTACTTC
TRBV7-2,many,.,TRBJ1-1,CASSLALAVSPEAFF,TGTGCCAGCAGCTTAGCGTTGGCAGTCTCCCCTGAAGCTTTCTTT
TRBV5-1,many,TRBD1,TRBJ2-4,CASSSGGTAKNIQYF,TGCGCCAGCAGCTCAGGGGGTACGGCCAAAAACATTCAGTACTTC
TRBV19,many,.,TRBJ1-1,CASKTGRAAEAFF,TGTGCCAGTAAGACAGGCCGGGCGGCTGAAGCTTTCTTT
TRBV7-8,many,.,TRBJ2-7,CASSLHGASYEQYF,TGTGCCAGCAGCTTGCACGGGGCCTCCTACGAGCAGTACTTC
TRBV20-1,many,.,TRBJ2-5,CSTRRETQYF,TGCAGTACTAGACGCGAGACCCAGTACTTC
TRBV6-1,many,.,TRBJ2-7,CASSPDEFYEQYF,TGTGCCAGCAGTCCTGACGAGTTCTACGAGCAGTACTTC
TRBV7-2,many,TRBD1,TRBJ2-7,CASSRLTGTGAYEQYF,TGTGCCAGCAGCCGTTTAACCGGGACAGGTGCCTACGAGCAGTACTTC
TRBV6-1,.,.,TRBJ1-1,CASSEMLRHTEAFF,TGTGCCAGCAGTGAAATGCTCCGCCACACTGAAGCTTTCTTT
TRBV6-5,few,.,TRBJ2-5,CASSYSRRETQYF,TGTGCCAGCAGTTACTCGCGCCGGGAGACCCAGTACTTC
TRBV6-5,many,.,TRBJ2-7,CASSYQRAYEQYF,TGTGCCAGCAGTTACCAGAGGGCTTACGAGCAGTACTTC